The entry below gives a single T cell receptor beta chain sequence along with its context. This entry comes from a study of human T cells and chemical hapten exposure. Study-wide context: Alopecia areata, totalis or universalis affected patients who were mostly female.

TCRdb processed the RACE reads anew with MiXCR; each CDR3 protein has one entry. The sample carries 80,000 to 100,000 distinct CDR3 sequences, approximately 10% recorded once. The germline V gene has CDR1 MNHEY and CDR2 SVGAGI. The CDR3 has 14 residues. With 2 bases removed from V and 3 bases from J, the gap between germline ends came to 10 bases. Time point specified: pre-sensitization, week 0. Indicated treatment: therapeutic diphenylcyclopropenone sensitization with weekly scalp DPC. The TCR sequence derives from a woman aged 55-70 years with alopecia areata. Some clones in this sample may be carry-over from other donors' samples. This rearrangement joins TRBV6-5 to TRBJ1-1; weak D call: TRBD1 (5 bases). This sample comprised whole blood, obtained in connection with sensitization to the hapten diphenylcyclopropenone (DPC). DNA of the CDR3: TGTGCCAGCAGTTACGGGGCTCAGGACACTGAAGCTTTCTTT. Residues: CASSYGAQDTEAFF.